These 23 T cell receptor beta chains were sequenced from one sample in a study of Ad26.COV2.S vaccination and SARS-CoV-2 variants. Repertoires were generated with immunoSEQ multiplex PCR, while TCRdb's copy carries only in-frame clones and drops some. The table has hundreds of thousands of clones, roughly 90% seen once. The treatment is: around 19 received Ad26.COV2.S at low or high dose, single or two shots; about 5 received placebo; per-sample allocation not given. Vaccine and placebo recipients were sampled on day 63 after the first injection. This specimen consisted of peripheral blood, obtained in a trial of Ad26.COV2.S vaccine versus placebo. Every receptor here comes from a person between 18 and 65 years old who received the Ad26.COV2.S COVID-19 vaccine or a placebo.

This clone was observed a handful of times. The V and J genes are TRBV5-4 and TRBJ2-1; either TRBD1 or TRBD2 may fit D (6 bases each). The CDR3 has 17 residues. V dropped 2 bases and J dropped 0 bases, with 15 bases sitting between them. Germline V lookup: CDR1 SGHNT, CDR2 YYREEE (reference sequence). The CDR3: CASSLGDRRGSYNEQFF. CDR3 nucleotide sequence: TGTGCCAGCAGCTTAGGTGACAGGAGGGGCTCCTACAATGAGCAGTTCTTC.

This chain links TRBV29-1 with TRBJ2-5; D remains ambiguous. The ends were cut back, 6 bases at V and 7 bases at J, with 12 bases in the middle. CDR1 is SQVTM, CDR2 ANQGSEA, per germline. This CDR3 spans 11 amino acids. The CDR3 sequence is CSVHSFATQYF. CDR3 nucleotide sequence: TGCAGCGTCCACAGTTTTGCGACCCAGTACTTC.

This chain connects TRBV5-4 to TRBJ2-5, with 8 bases aligning to TRBD2. The germline CDR1 and CDR2 sequences are SGHNT and YYREEE (reference sequence). This CDR3 has 15 amino acids. Trimming took 4 bases from V and 4 from J; bases not matched to a gene: 9. CDR3 loop: CASSLKSGSGETQYF. The CDR3 nucleotides read TGTGCCAGCAGCCTGAAGAGCGGGAGTGGAGAGACCCAGTACTTC.

The chain uses TRBV18 and TRBJ2-5, with 7 bases lining up with TRBD2. CDR1 and CDR2 from the germline V gene are KGHSH and LQKENI. The CDR3 sequence is 15 residues long. J was trimmed by 5 bases and V by 2 bases; bases with no gene match: 8. The CDR3 here is CASSPRGAGVETQYF. The CDR3 nucleotides are TGTGCCAGCTCACCAAGAGGGGCGGGAGTGGAGACCCAGTACTTC.

The chain recombines TRBV7-6 with TRBJ2-1, with 8 bases matching TRBD2. With 5 bases clipped from V and 4 bases from J, the junction kept 10 bases outside the gene matches. In germline, CDR1 is SGHVS, CDR2 FNYEAQ. The CDR3 is 16 residues long. For the CDR3, the DNA is TGTGCCAGCAGCAAAGGAGCGGGAGAGCTATACAATGAGCAGTTCTTC. Protein: CASSKGAGELYNEQFF.

This chain joins TRBV19 and TRBJ1-1, with 9 bases matching TRBD1. Germline assignment: CDR1 LNHDA and CDR2 SQIVND (reference sequence). This CDR3 is built from 14 residues. V dropped 4 bases and J dropped 5; count of bases not matched to a gene: 5. The DNA of the CDR3 is TGTGCCAGTAGTACCACAGGGGGCAGGACTGAAGCTTTCTTT. The encoded protein is CASSTTGGRTEAFF.

The chain combines TRBV7-8 with TRBJ1-1; D uncertain. CDR1 is SGHVS and CDR2 is FQNEAQ in the germline V gene. The CDR3 totals 13 residues. The V and J ends lost 4 bases and 7 bases respectively, with 13 bases between them. This CDR3 reads CASSSTPNGEAFF. CDR3 DNA: TGTGCCAGCAGCTCGACACCGAACGGTGAAGCTTTCTTT.

The chain couples TRBV9 to TRBJ2-7; maybe TRBD1 (5 bases). From germline, CDR1 is SGDLS and CDR2 YYNGEE. Deletions cut 0 bases from V and 5 bases from J, with 12 bases between. The CDR3 length is 14 residues. The CDR3 sequence: CASSVEGRGHEQYF. The CDR3 DNA follows: TGTGCCAGCAGCGTAGAAGGTAGGGGCCACGAGCAGTACTTC.

The V call is TRBV18, the J call TRBJ2-7; D ambiguous. The CDR3 is 18 residues long. The V gene lost 3 bases and the J gene lost 0 bases, with 21 bases spanning the gap. The germline V gene encodes CDR1 KGHSH and CDR2 LQKENI. The CDR3 DNA reads as TGTGCCAGCTCACCTGGTGGATCAGCTCCTATTATCTCCTACGAGCAGTACTTC. The encoded protein is CASSPGGSAPIISYEQYF.

The gene calls are TRBV7-2 and TRBJ2-6, with D perhaps matching TRBD1 (6 bases). The germline V gene has CDR1 SGHTA and CDR2 FQGNSA. Trimming took 3 bases from V and 2 from J, leaving 14 bases between them. This CDR3 has 17 residues. CDR3: CASSFSQGRTGANVLTF. CDR3 nucleotides: TGTGCCAGCAGCTTTAGCCAGGGGCGGACTGGGGCCAACGTCCTGACTTTC.

V and J are TRBV9 and TRBJ2-1; D may match TRBD1 or TRBD2 (5 bases each). V dropped 4 bases and J dropped 8 bases, with 16 bases sitting between them. CDR1 is SGDLS, CDR2 YYNGEE, per germline. There are 14 residues in the CDR3. The CDR3 nucleotides read TGTGCCAGCAGCCCTGGGACGGGTCACCATGAGCAGTTCTTC. Protein product: CASSPGTGHHEQFF. Full variable domain (remainder filled in from reference TRBV9 and TRBJ2-1): DSGVTQTPKHLITATGQRVTLRCSPRSGDLSVYWYQQSLDQGLQFLIQYYNGEERAKGNILERFSAQQFPDLHSELNLSSLELGDSALYFCASSPGTGHHEQFFGPGTRLTVL.

This sequence joins TRBV12-3 or TRBV12-4 and TRBJ2-1, with D uncertain. Trimming pared 6 bases from V and 5 bases from J, leaving 8 bases between. The CDR3 is 12 amino acids. Written as DNA, the CDR3 is TGTGCCAGCAGCCCGGATCACAATGAGCAGTTCTTC. It yields the protein CASSPDHNEQFF.

This chain connects TRBV6-1 to TRBJ2-1; D could derive from TRBD1 or TRBD2 (6 bases each). Germline V CDR1 and CDR2: MNHNS, SASEGT. The CDR3 extends over 13 amino acids. V was pared by 3 bases and J by 8 bases, with 11 bases between. CDR3 sequence (DNA): TGTGCCAGCAGTGATTGGGGGGCCGATGAGCAGTTCTTC. The encoded protein is CASSDWGADEQFF.

V usage is TRBV30 and J usage is TRBJ1-5; D is possibly TRBD1 (6 bases). The CDR3 loop spans 13 amino acids. The germline V gene encodes CDR1 GTSNPN and CDR2 SVGIG (reference sequence). V was pared by 1 base and J by 5 bases, with 9 bases between. CDR3 protein: CAWSGQGYQPQHF. The DNA for the CDR3 is TGTGCCTGGAGTGGCCAGGGGTATCAGCCCCAGCATTTT. The full variable domain, with the rest looked up from reference TRBV30 and TRBJ1-5, is SQTIHQWPATLVQPVGSPLSLECTVEGTSNPNLYWYRQAAGRGLQLLFYSVGIGQISSEVPQNLSASRPQDRQFILSSKKLLLSDSGFYLCAWSGQGYQPQHFGDGTRLSIL.

The chain links TRBV6-1 to TRBJ2-7; D may correspond to TRBD1 or TRBD2 (6 bases each). V lost 1 base, J lost 3 bases, and 13 bases lay in between. The germline V gene encodes CDR1 MNHNS and CDR2 SASEGT. The CDR3 has 15 residues. CDR3 protein: CASSEEGGFGYEQYF. The CDR3, as DNA: TGTGCCAGCAGTGAAGAAGGGGGGTTCGGCTACGAGCAGTACTTC.

This clone was counted between two and nine times. The chain combines TRBV5-5 with TRBJ2-7, with D maybe TRBD1 (6 bases). Deletions cut 0 bases from V and 0 bases from J, with 10 bases between. The CDR3 totals 15 residues. Germline V CDR1 and CDR2: SGHKS, YYEKEE (reference sequence). This CDR3 reads CASSLGGTSSYEQYF. The CDR3 nucleotides are TGTGCCAGCAGCTTGGGAGGGACAAGCTCCTACGAGCAGTACTTC.

This chain links TRBV9 with TRBJ2-2; the D is unclear. V was trimmed by 0 bases and J by 7 bases, leaving 16 bases between them. The CDR3 totals 16 residues. Germline values: CDR1 SGDLS, CDR2 YYNGEE. The CDR3 loop is CASSVEAPSRNGELFF. CDR3 DNA sequence: TGTGCCAGCAGCGTAGAGGCCCCGAGTAGGAACGGGGAGCTGTTTTTT. The full variable domain, with the rest looked up from reference TRBV9 and TRBJ2-2, is DSGVTQTPKHLITATGQRVTLRCSPRSGDLSVYWYQQSLDQGLQFLIQYYNGEERAKGNILERFSAQQFPDLHSELNLSSLELGDSALYFCASSVEAPSRNGELFFGEGSRLTVL.

The count of this clone is one. Other DNA sequences in the sample encode the same CDR3. CDR3 in DNA: TGCAGTGCTAGGAGAACGGATACGCAGTATTTT. Encoded protein: CSARRTDTQYF. The chain couples TRBV20-1 to TRBJ2-3; D is unclear. Trimming cost V 3 bases and J 6 bases, with 7 bases left between them. The CDR3 contains 11 residues. Germline CDR1 reads DFQATT; CDR2 reads SNEGSKA (reference sequence).

The chain employs TRBV30 and TRBJ1-1; D gene unclear. V lost 8 bases and J lost 1, with 8 bases in between. This CDR3 spans 11 amino acids. From germline, CDR1 is GTSNPN and CDR2 SVGIG (reference sequence). The CDR3 bases are TGTGCCAGAGGGCAGAACACTGAAGCTTTCTTT. It encodes CARGQNTEAFF.

Concerning this clone itself: The same CDR3 also results from other DNA sequences found in this sample. The chain links TRBV7-9 to TRBJ2-5; tentative D call: TRBD1 (5 bases). Germline V lookup: CDR1 SEHNR, CDR2 FQNEAQ (reference sequence). V lost 6 bases and J 3 bases, leaving 11 bases between the germline ends. The CDR3 extends over 13 amino acids. The DNA for the CDR3 is TGTGCCAGCAGGTGGGGCAGGGAAGAGACCCAGTACTTC. This sequence encodes CASRWGREETQYF.

This clone has just a few counts. The rearrangement uses TRBV5-5 and TRBJ1-6, with D maybe TRBD1 (6 bases). The CDR3 has 16 amino acids. Germline lookup yields CDR1 SGHKS and CDR2 YYEKEE (reference sequence). V lost 7 bases and J lost 7, with 21 bases in between. The DNA of the CDR3 is TGTGCCAGCCGAGGATCTGCAGGGGTCGGAAATTCACCCCTCCACTTT. Translated: CASRGSAGVGNSPLHF.

The CDR3: CASSIVGSENQPQHF. DNA of the CDR3: TGTGCCAGTAGTATAGTAGGCTCCGAGAATCAGCCCCAGCATTTT. The rearrangement uses TRBV19 and TRBJ1-5; D is unresolved. CDR1 LNHDA and CDR2 SQIVND come from the germline V gene (reference sequence). The V and J ends lost 1 base and 4 bases respectively, with 11 bases between them. This CDR3 comprises 15 residues.

This chain links TRBV5-1 with TRBJ2-1, with D tentatively TRBD1 (7 bases). Germline V gene lookup returns CDR1 SGHRS and CDR2 YFSETQ. The germline V and J ends were trimmed by 1 base and 4 bases, with 15 bases remaining between them. The CDR3 runs 16 residues. As DNA, the CDR3 is TGCGCCAGCAGCTTGACGGGAGACAGGGAGTACAATGAGCAGTTCTTC. Its translation is CASSLTGDREYNEQFF.